This T cell receptor (beta chain) was retrieved from a study of memory CD4+ T cells and cytomegalovirus serostatus. Single viable CD3+CD4+CD8-CD45RO+ cells were sorted as the memory CD4+ T cells. Points from the study as a whole: Suggested: most of the CMV-linked TCR signature lies in CD4+ memory cells. A US-trained random forest predicted CMV serostatus with median AUC about 0.92. Each of approximately 70 CMV-associated TCRbeta sequences occurred in one to five individuals.

From germline, CDR1 is SGDLS and CDR2 YYNGEE. Unmatched junction bases numbered 13, after V lost 4 bases and J lost 7 bases. The CDR3 spans 15 residues. The data were produced by immunoSEQ multiplex PCR, yet TCRdb's version contains in-frame clones alone and is incomplete. In the table there are 50,000 to 60,000 clones, approximately 83% of which are singletons. Points on this clone: As yet, its antigen is unknown.

The sequence was obtained from an adult in good health and CMV-seronegative. Sequencing was carried out using memory CD4+ T cells from blood. This chain uses TRBV9 with TRBJ1-2, with 7 bases that match TRBD1. CDR3 protein: CASSLADRIVTGYTF. The CDR3 bases are TGTGCCAGCAGCCTAGCGGACAGGATCGTCACTGGCTACACCTTC.